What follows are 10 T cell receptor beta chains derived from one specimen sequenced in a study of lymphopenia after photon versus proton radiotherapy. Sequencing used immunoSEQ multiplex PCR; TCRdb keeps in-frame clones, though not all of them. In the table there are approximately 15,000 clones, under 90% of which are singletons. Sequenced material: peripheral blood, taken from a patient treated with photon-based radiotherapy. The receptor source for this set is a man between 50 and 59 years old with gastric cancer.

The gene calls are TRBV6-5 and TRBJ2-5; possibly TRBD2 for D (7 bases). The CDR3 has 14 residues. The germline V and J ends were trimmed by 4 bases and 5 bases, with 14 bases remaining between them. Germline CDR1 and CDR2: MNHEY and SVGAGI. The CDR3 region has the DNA TGTGCCAGCAGTTCGGACAGCGGGGTTGAGACCCAGTACTTC. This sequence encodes CASSSDSGVETQYF.

The CDR3: CSVDGHLSTDTQYF. CDR3 sequence (DNA): TGCAGCGTTGATGGTCACCTCAGCACAGATACGCAGTATTTT. V usage is TRBV29-1 and J usage is TRBJ2-3; D gene uncertain. The germline V gene has CDR1 SQVTM and CDR2 ANQGSEA. Trimming took off 3 bases at V and 0 bases at J, with 10 bases between the two ends. The CDR3 is 14 amino acids.

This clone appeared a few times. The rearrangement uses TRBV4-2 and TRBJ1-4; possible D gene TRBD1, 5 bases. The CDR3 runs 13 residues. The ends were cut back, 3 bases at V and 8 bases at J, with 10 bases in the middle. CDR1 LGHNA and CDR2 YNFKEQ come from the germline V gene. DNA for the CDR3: TGTGCCAGCAGCCATGCTCACAGGGAAAAACTGTTTTTT. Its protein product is CASSHAHREKLFF.

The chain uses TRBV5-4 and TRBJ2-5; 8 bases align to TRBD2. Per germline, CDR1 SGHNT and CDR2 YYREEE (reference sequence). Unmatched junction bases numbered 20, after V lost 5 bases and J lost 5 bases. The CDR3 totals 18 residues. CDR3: CASSVGGAGGRVGETQYF. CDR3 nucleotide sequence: TGTGCCAGCAGTGTAGGTGGGGCGGGGGGCCGCGTAGGGGAGACCCAGTACTTC.

CDR3 region: CASSSSFTGELFF. The CDR3, as DNA: TGTGCCAGCAGTAGTAGCTTCACCGGGGAGCTGTTTTTT. The V call is TRBV6-6, the J call TRBJ2-2; D unresolved. Germline V gene data show CDR1 as MNHNY and CDR2 as SVGAGI (reference sequence). This CDR3 spans 13 amino acids. The ends were cut back, 5 bases at V and 4 bases at J, with 8 bases in the middle.

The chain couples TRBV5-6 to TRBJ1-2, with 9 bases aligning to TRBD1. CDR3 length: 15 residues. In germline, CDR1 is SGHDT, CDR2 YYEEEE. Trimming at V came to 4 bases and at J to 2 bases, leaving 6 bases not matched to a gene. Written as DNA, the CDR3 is TGTGCCAGCAGCCCTCTCGGGACAGGGAACTATGGCTACACCTTC. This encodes CASSPLGTGNYGYTF.

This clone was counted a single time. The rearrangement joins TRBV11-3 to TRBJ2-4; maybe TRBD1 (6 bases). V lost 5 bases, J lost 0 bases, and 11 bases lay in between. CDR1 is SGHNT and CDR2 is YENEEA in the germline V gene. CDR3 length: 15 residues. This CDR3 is CASSTRTVAKNIQYF. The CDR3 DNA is TGTGCCAGCAGCACCCGGACAGTAGCCAAAAACATTCAGTACTTC.

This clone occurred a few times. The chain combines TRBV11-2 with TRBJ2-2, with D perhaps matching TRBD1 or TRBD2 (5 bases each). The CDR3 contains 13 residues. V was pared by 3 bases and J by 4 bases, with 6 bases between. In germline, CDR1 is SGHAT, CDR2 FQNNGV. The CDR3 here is CASSLRGTGELFF. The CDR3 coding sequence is TGTGCCAGCAGCTTGAGGGGCACCGGGGAGCTGTTTTTT.

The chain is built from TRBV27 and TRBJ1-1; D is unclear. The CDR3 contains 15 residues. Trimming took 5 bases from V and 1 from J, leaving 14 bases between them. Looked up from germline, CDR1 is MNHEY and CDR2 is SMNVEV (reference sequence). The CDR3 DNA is TGTGCCAGCAGTCCCTCCTATCCAGCGAACACTGAAGCTTTCTTT. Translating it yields CASSPSYPANTEAFF.

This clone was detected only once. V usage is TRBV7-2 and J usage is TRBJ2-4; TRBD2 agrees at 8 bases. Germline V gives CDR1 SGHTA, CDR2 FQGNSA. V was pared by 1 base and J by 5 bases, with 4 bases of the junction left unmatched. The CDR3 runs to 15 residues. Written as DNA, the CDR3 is TGTGCCAGCAGCTTAGGCCGGGGGGGCGAAAACATTCAGTACTTC. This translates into CASSLGRGGENIQYF.